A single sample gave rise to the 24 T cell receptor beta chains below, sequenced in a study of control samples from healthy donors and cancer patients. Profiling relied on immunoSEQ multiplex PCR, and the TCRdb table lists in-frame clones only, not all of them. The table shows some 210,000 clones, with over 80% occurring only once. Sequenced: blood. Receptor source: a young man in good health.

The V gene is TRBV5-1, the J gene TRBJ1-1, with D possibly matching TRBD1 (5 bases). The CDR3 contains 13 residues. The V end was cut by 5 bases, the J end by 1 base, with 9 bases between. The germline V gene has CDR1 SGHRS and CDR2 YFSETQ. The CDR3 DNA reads TGCGCCAGCAGGGTAACAGGGAACACTGAAGCTTTCTTT. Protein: CASRVTGNTEAFF.

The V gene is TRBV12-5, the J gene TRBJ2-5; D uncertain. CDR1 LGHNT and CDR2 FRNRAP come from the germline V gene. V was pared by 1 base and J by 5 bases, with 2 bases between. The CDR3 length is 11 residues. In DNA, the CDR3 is TGTGCTAGTGGTTTGGGGGAGACCCAGTACTTC. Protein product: CASGLGETQYF.

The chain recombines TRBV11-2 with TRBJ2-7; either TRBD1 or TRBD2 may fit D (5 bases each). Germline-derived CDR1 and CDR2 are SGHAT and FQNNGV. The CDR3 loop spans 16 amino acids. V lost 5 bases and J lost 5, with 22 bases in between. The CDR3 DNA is TGTGCCAGCAGCGCCGGGACGGCCACAGGAGGAAACGAGCAGTACTTC. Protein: CASSAGTATGGNEQYF.

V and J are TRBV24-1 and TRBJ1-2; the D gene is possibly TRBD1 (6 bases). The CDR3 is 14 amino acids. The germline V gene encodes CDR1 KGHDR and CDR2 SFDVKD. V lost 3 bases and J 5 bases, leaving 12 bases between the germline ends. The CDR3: CATSDPGTQYGYTF. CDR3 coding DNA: TGTGCCACCAGTGATCCCGGGACACAGTATGGCTACACCTTC.

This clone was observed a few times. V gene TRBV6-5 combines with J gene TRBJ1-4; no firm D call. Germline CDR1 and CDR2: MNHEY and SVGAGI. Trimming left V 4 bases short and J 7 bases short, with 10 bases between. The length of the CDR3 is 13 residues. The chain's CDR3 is CASSSSLGEKLFF. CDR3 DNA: TGTGCCAGCAGTTCGTCATTAGGTGAAAAACTGTTTTTT.

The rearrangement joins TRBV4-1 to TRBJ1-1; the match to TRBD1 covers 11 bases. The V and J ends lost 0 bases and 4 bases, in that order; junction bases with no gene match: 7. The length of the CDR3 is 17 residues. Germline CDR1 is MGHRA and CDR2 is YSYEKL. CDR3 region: CASSQDPQGTGGTEAFF. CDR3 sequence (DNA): TGCGCCAGCAGCCAAGATCCTCAAGGGACAGGGGGCACTGAAGCTTTCTTT.

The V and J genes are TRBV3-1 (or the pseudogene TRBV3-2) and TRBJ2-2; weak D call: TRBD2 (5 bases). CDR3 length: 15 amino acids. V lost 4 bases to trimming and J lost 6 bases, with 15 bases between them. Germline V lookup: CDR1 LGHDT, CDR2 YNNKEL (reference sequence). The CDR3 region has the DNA TGTGCCAGCAGCCCTCTCGGGCGGGCGGCCGGGGAGCTGTTTTTT. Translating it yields CASSPLGRAAGELFF.

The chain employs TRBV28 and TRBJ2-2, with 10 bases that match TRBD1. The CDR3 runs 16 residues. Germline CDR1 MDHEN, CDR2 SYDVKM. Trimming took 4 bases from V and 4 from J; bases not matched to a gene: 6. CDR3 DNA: TGTGCCAGCAGTTCACCGGGACAGGGGATCACCGGGGAGCTGTTTTTT. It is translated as CASSSPGQGITGELFF. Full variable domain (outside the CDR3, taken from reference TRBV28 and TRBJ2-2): DVKVTQSSRYLVKRTGEKVFLECVQDMDHENMFWYRQDPGLGLRLIYFSYDVKMKEKGDIPEGYSVSREKKERFSLILESASTNQTSMYLCASSSPGQGITGELFFGEGSRLTVL.

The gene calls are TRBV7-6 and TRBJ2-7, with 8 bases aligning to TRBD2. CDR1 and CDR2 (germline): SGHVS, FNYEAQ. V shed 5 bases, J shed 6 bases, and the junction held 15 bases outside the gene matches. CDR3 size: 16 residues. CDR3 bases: TGTGCCAGCAGCCAGGAACCGGGACTAGGAATCGGCGAGCAGTACTTC. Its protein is CASSQEPGLGIGEQYF.

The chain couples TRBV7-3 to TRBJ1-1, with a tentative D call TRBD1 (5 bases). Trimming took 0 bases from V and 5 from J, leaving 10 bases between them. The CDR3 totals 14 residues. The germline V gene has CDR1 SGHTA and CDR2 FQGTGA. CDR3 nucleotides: TGTGCCAGCAGCTTAACGGTGGGGGAAACTGAAGCTTTCTTT. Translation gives CASSLTVGETEAFF.

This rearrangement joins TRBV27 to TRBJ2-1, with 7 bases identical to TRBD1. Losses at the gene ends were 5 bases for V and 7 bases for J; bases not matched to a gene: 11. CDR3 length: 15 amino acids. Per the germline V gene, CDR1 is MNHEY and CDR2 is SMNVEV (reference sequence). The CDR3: CASSRQGRMMNEQFF. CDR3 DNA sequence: TGTGCCAGCAGTAGACAGGGACGTATGATGAATGAGCAGTTCTTC.

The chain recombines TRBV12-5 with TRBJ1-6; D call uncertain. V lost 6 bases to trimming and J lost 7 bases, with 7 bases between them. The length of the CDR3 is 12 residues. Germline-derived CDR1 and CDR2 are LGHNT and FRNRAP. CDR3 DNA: TGTGCTAGTGGCATGAACAATTCACCCCTCCACTTT. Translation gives CASGMNNSPLHF.

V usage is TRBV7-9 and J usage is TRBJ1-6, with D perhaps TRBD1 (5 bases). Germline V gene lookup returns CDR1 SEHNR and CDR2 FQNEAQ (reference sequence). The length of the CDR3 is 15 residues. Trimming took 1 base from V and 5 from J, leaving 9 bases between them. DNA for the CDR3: TGTGCCAGCAGCTTAGGACAGCCCGATAATTCACCCCTCCACTTT. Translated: CASSLGQPDNSPLHF.

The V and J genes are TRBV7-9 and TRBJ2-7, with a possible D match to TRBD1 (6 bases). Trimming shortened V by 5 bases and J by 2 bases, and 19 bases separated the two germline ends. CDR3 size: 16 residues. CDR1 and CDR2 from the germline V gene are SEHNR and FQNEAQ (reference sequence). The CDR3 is CASSPRSGATAYEQYF. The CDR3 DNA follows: TGTGCCAGCAGCCCACGATCAGGGGCGACGGCCTACGAGCAGTACTTC.

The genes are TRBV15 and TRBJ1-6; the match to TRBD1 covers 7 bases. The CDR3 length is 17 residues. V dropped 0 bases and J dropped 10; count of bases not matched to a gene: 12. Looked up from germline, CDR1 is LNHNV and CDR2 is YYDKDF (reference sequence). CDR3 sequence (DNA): TGTGCCACCAGCAGAGATTATGGGGACAGTTGGGCCTCACCCCTCCACTTT. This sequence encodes CATSRDYGDSWASPLHF. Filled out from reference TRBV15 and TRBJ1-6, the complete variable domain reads DAMVIQNPRYQVTQFGKPVTLSCSQTLNHNVMYWYQQKSSQAPKLLFHYYDKDFNNEADTPDNFQSRRPNTSFCFLDIRSPGLGDTAMYLCATSRDYGDSWASPLHFGNGTRLTVT.

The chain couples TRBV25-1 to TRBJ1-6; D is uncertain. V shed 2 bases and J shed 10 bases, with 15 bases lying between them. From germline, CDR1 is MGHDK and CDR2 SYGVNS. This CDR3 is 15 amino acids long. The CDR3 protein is CASSEAEGRGSPLHF. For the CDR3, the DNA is TGTGCCAGCAGTGAAGCGGAAGGGAGAGGATCACCCCTCCACTTT.

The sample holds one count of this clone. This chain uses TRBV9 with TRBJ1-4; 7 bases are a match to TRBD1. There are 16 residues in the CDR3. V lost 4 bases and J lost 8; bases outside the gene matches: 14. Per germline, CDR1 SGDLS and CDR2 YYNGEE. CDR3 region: CASSPREGQIREKLFF. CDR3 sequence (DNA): TGTGCCAGCAGCCCGAGGGAGGGACAGATCCGCGAAAAACTGTTTTTT.

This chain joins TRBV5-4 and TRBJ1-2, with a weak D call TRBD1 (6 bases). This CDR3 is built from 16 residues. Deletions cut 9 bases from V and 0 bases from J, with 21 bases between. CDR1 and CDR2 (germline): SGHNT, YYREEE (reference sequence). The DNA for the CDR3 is TGTGCCACCGCGGGGCCGGACAGATACGCTAACTATGGCTACACCTTC. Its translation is CATAGPDRYANYGYTF.

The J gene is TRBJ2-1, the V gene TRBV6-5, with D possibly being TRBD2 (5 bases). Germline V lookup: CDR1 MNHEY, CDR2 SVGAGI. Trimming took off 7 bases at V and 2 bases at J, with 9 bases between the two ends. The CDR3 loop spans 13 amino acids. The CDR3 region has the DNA TGTGCCAGCATGGAGGCCCCCTACAATGAGCAGTTCTTC. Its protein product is CASMEAPYNEQFF.

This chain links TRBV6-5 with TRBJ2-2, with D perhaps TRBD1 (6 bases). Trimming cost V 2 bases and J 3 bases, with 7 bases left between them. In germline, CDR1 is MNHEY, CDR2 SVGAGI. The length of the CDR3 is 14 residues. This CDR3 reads CASSYRGYTGELFF. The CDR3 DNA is TGTGCCAGCAGTTACAGGGGGTACACCGGGGAGCTGTTTTTT.

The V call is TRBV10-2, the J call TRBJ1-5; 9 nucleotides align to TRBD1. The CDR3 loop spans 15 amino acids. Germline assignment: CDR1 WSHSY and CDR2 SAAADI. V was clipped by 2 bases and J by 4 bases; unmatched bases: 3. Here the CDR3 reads CASSETGGLNQPQHF. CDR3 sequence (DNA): TGCGCCAGCAGTGAGACAGGGGGCTTGAATCAGCCCCAGCATTTT.

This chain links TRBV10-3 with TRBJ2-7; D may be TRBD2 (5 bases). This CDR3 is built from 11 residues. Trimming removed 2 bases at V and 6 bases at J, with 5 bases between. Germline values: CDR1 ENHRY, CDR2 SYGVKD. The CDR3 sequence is CAISEGGEQYF. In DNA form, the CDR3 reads TGTGCCATCAGTGAGGGAGGCGAGCAGTACTTC.

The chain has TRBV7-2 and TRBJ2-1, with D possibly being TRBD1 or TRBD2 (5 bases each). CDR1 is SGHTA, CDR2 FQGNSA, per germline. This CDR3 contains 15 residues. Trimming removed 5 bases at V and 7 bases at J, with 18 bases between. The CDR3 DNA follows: TGTGCCAGCAGCGGGAGCAGGGCCTCGGGGAATGAGCAGTTCTTC. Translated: CASSGSRASGNEQFF. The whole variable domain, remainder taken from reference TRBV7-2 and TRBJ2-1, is GAGVSQSPSNKVTEKGKDVELRCDPISGHTALYWYRQSLGQGLEFLIYFQGNSAPDKSGLPSDRFSAERTGGSVSTLTIQRTQQEDSAVYLCASSGSRASGNEQFFGPGTRLTVL.

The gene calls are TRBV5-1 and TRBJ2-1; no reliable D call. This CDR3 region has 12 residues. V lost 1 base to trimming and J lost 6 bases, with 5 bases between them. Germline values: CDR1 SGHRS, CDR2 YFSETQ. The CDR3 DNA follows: TGCGCCAGCAGCTTGAGTAGCAATGAGCAGTTCTTC. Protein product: CASSLSSNEQFF.